These 27 T cell receptor beta chains were all obtained from the same sample, sequenced in a study of cytomegalovirus exposure and HLA in healthy donors. The data were produced by immunoSEQ multiplex PCR, yet TCRdb's version contains in-frame clones alone and is incomplete. Here the sample spans 150,000 to 200,000 clones, around 96% being singletons. The sample comprised PBMCs. The source is a woman under 30 in good health and CMV-seronegative.

The chain recombines TRBV4-1 with TRBJ2-7, with D maybe TRBD1 (6 bases). Germline V CDR1 and CDR2: MGHRA, YSYEKL. The CDR3 has 14 amino acids. V was trimmed by 0 bases and J by 4 bases, leaving 10 bases between them. CDR3 residues: CASSQDLQGYEQYF. The CDR3 nucleotides read TGCGCCAGCAGCCAAGACTTACAGGGTTACGAGCAGTACTTC.

The J gene is TRBJ2-7, the V gene TRBV7-9, with TRBD1 identical over 7 bases. CDR1 and CDR2 from the germline V gene are SEHNR and FQNEAQ (reference sequence). The CDR3 totals 16 residues. The junction had 9 bases not matched to a gene; V was cut back by 4 bases and J by 0 bases. CDR3 coding DNA: TGTGCCAGCAGCTCCACCGGGACAGATTTCTCCTACGAGCAGTACTTC. This sequence encodes CASSSTGTDFSYEQYF.

The J gene is TRBJ1-4, the V gene TRBV7-9, with D possibly matching TRBD1 (6 bases). V gave up 5 bases and J gave up 4 bases, with 14 bases separating them. The germline V gene encodes CDR1 SEHNR and CDR2 FQNEAQ (reference sequence). The CDR3 is 15 residues long. The chain's CDR3 is CASSPPTGYNEKLFF. In DNA, the CDR3 is TGTGCCAGCAGCCCACCGACAGGTTATAATGAAAAACTGTTTTTT.

V is TRBV19 and J is TRBJ1-3; the D gene is possibly TRBD1 (5 bases). In germline, CDR1 is LNHDA, CDR2 SQIVND (reference sequence). The CDR3 has 15 residues. Trimming removed 0 bases from V and 3 bases from J, with 9 bases in between. In nucleotides, the CDR3 is TGTGCCAGTAGTATAGACGGGACTTTTGGAAACACCATATATTTT. Its protein is CASSIDGTFGNTIYF.

The J gene is TRBJ2-2, the V gene TRBV7-9, with 7 bases aligning to TRBD1. This CDR3 is 16 amino acids long. CDR1 SEHNR and CDR2 FQNEAQ come from the germline V gene (reference sequence). V lost 6 bases to trimming and J lost 3 bases; unmatched junction nucleotides: 10. The CDR3 region is CASRHARDSYTGELFF. The DNA for the CDR3 is TGTGCCAGCAGACATGCCCGGGACAGCTACACCGGGGAGCTGTTTTTT.

The rearrangement uses TRBV5-6 and TRBJ2-1; perhaps TRBD1 as D (5 bases). The CDR3 covers 14 residues. Between the trimmed V and J ends, which lost 1 base and 3 bases, there was a span of 8 bases. From germline, CDR1 is SGHDT and CDR2 YYEEEE. CDR3 amino acids: CASSLQGNYNEQFF. CDR3 in DNA: TGTGCCAGCAGCTTGCAGGGAAACTACAATGAGCAGTTCTTC. Drawing the rest from reference TRBV5-6 and TRBJ2-1, the complete variable domain is DAGVTQSPTHLIKTRGQQVTLRCSPKSGHDTVSWYQQALGQGPQFIFQYYEEEERQRGNFPDRFSGHQFPNYSSELNVNALLLGDSALYLCASSLQGNYNEQFFGPGTRLTVL.

The DNA of the CDR3 is TGTGCCAGCAGCTTGCGCGGGAGGGATACGCAGTATTTT. Encoded protein: CASSLRGRDTQYF. V is TRBV5-4 and J is TRBJ2-3; TRBD2 matches 8 bases. Germline lookup yields CDR1 SGHNT and CDR2 YYREEE (reference sequence). With 1 base clipped from V and 6 bases from J, the junction kept 1 base outside the gene matches. The CDR3 is 13 residues long.

This chain links TRBV4-3 with TRBJ1-3; the D gene is possibly TRBD1 (5 bases). Per germline, CDR1 LGHNA and CDR2 YSLEER. V shed 0 bases and J shed 0 bases, with 12 bases lying between them. There are 17 residues in the CDR3. The DNA for the CDR3 is TGCGCCAGCAGCCAAGATCTTCCAGGGCACTCTGGAAACACCATATATTTT. Residues: CASSQDLPGHSGNTIYF.

This clone was counted once. This chain connects TRBV6-5 to TRBJ1-1, with 12 bases that match TRBD1. CDR1 and CDR2 (germline): MNHEY, SVGAGI. CDR3 length: 15 amino acids. V lost 7 bases, J lost 8 bases, and 11 bases stayed unmatched. CDR3 residues: CASMGGGQGAGEAFF. The CDR3 DNA follows: TGTGCCAGCATGGGTGGGGGACAGGGGGCCGGCGAAGCTTTCTTT.

DNA of the CDR3: TGTGCCAGCAGCTTCCGGGATTCCTACGAGCAGTACTTC. Amino acid sequence: CASSFRDSYEQYF. The chain joins TRBV7-2 to TRBJ2-7, with D perhaps matching TRBD2 (5 bases). The CDR3 covers 13 residues. The germline V and J ends were trimmed by 3 bases and 1 base, with 7 bases remaining between them. Germline assignment: CDR1 SGHTA and CDR2 FQGNSA.

This chain uses TRBV27 with TRBJ2-7, with TRBD2 as a possible D gene (6 bases). Trimming shortened V by 5 bases and J by 1 base, and 9 bases separated the two germline ends. Germline CDR1 MNHEY, CDR2 SMNVEV (reference sequence). The CDR3 totals 13 residues. Here the CDR3 reads CASSRGNSYEQYF. The CDR3 bases are TGTGCCAGCAGTCGGGGGAATTCCTACGAGCAGTACTTC.

The genes are TRBV27 and TRBJ2-7; D ambiguous. Between the trimmed V and J ends, which lost 3 bases and 2 bases, there was a span of 17 bases. CDR1 MNHEY and CDR2 SMNVEV come from the germline V gene (reference sequence). CDR3 length equals 16 residues. CDR3 region: CASSFLQPANTYEQYF. CDR3 sequence (DNA): TGTGCCAGCAGTTTTCTACAGCCCGCAAATACCTACGAGCAGTACTTC.

The J gene is TRBJ2-2, the V gene TRBV6-1; the D gene is possibly TRBD2 (7 bases). The CDR3 loop spans 15 amino acids. Germline lookup yields CDR1 MNHNS and CDR2 SASEGT. The V and J ends lost 4 bases and 3 bases respectively, with 12 bases between them. The CDR3 coding sequence is TGTGCCAGCAGTGTGGGGGGGCGGTACACCGGGGAGCTGTTTTTT. This gives the protein CASSVGGRYTGELFF.

The chain has TRBV4-2 and TRBJ1-1; D not resolved. The germline CDR1 and CDR2 sequences are LGHNA and YNFKEQ. V gave up 2 bases and J gave up 2 bases, with 12 bases separating them. CDR3 length equals 15 residues. The CDR3 spells CASSQLQVTNTEAFF. The CDR3 DNA reads TGTGCCAGCAGCCAACTCCAGGTCACCAACACTGAAGCTTTCTTT.

This chain connects TRBV11-2 to TRBJ2-5; 9 nucleotides align to TRBD1. V trimming: 4 bases; J trimming: 3 bases; junction bases outside the gene matches: 0. CDR3 length: 13 residues. CDR1 is SGHAT and CDR2 is FQNNGV in the germline V gene. The CDR3 protein is CASSWDREETQYF. The CDR3 DNA is TGTGCCAGCAGCTGGGACAGGGAAGAGACCCAGTACTTC.

A single count supports this clone. This chain links TRBV5-6 with TRBJ1-1, with 8 bases aligning to TRBD1. J gave up 11 bases and V 2 bases, and 8 bases lay outside the gene matches. The CDR3 extends over 13 amino acids. Germline CDR1 is SGHDT and CDR2 is YYEEEE. The CDR3 region is CASSLWTGLSAFF. CDR3 DNA sequence: TGTGCCAGCAGCTTATGGACAGGGTTGAGTGCTTTCTTT.

This clone has only one observation. V usage is TRBV10-2 and J usage is TRBJ1-1, with unresolved D. V lost 6 bases, J lost 0 bases, and 14 bases lay in between. CDR1 and CDR2 (germline): WSHSY, SAAADI. The CDR3 has 15 amino acids. CDR3 amino acids: CASRESTIMNTEAFF. DNA of the CDR3: TGCGCCAGCAGGGAGAGTACTATCATGAACACTGAAGCTTTCTTT.

This chain connects TRBV18 to TRBJ2-7, with D hard to call. CDR1 and CDR2 from the germline V gene are KGHSH and LQKENI. The CDR3 extends over 13 amino acids. The germline V and J ends were trimmed by 4 bases and 1 base, with 8 bases remaining between them. This chain's CDR3 is CASSLRVSYEQYF. The CDR3 DNA reads as TGTGCCAGCTCACTCCGAGTTTCCTACGAGCAGTACTTC. Looking up the rest from reference TRBV18 and TRBJ2-7 gives the full variable domain: NAGVMQNPRHLVRRRGQEARLRCSPMKGHSHVYWYRQLPEEGLKFMVYLQKENIIDESGMPKERFSAEFPKEGPSILRIQQVVRGDSAAYFCASSLRVSYEQYFGPGTRLTVT.

The V and J genes are TRBV18 and TRBJ1-6; D gene uncertain. V lost 5 bases and J 8 bases, leaving 13 bases between the germline ends. The CDR3 runs 14 residues. From germline, CDR1 is KGHSH and CDR2 LQKENI. The DNA of the CDR3 is TGTGCCAGCTCATGGACGGACGGGGATTCACCCCTCCACTTT. Amino acid sequence: CASSWTDGDSPLHF.

The chain is built from TRBV5-1 and TRBJ2-1; 8 bases are shared with TRBD1. CDR3 length: 18 amino acids. Per the germline V gene, CDR1 is SGHRS and CDR2 is YFSETQ. V lost 0 bases and J lost 0; bases outside the gene matches: 8. The CDR3 protein is CASSLAPLTGASYNEQFF. The CDR3 region has the DNA TGCGCCAGCAGCTTGGCTCCTCTGACAGGGGCCTCCTACAATGAGCAGTTCTTC.

V and J are TRBV5-4 and TRBJ2-5, with 8 bases lining up with TRBD1. Germline CDR1 reads SGHNT; CDR2 reads YYREEE (reference sequence). CDR3 size: 16 residues. The J segment lost 6 bases and the V segment lost 4 bases, leaving 14 bases of the junction unmatched. The CDR3 DNA reads TGTGCCAGCAGCGAGCGAATAGGACAGGGCGGAAAGACCCAGTACTTC. This translates into CASSERIGQGGKTQYF.

V and J are TRBV4-2 and TRBJ1-2; no firm D call. Germline-derived CDR1 and CDR2 are LGHNA and YNFKEQ. Trimming stripped 0 bases from V and 6 bases from J, with 11 bases between. The CDR3 spans 14 residues. The CDR3 bases are TGTGCCAGCAGCCAAGACCGGGGAATGGATGGCTACACCTTC. As protein: CASSQDRGMDGYTF.

The V gene is TRBV6-6, the J gene TRBJ2-5, with TRBD2 matching over 9 bases. The germline V gene encodes CDR1 MNHNY and CDR2 SVGAGI (reference sequence). Trimming at V came to 4 bases and at J to 4 bases, leaving 4 bases not matched to a gene. The CDR3 is 14 amino acids. CDR3 nucleotide sequence: TGTGCCAGCAGTTCCGCGGGGGGGCTAGAGACCCAGTACTTC. Encoded protein: CASSSAGGLETQYF.

The chain recombines TRBV5-3 with TRBJ1-5, with 12 bases matching TRBD1. TRBV5-3 is marked as an open reading frame, function uncertain. Trimming at V came to 2 bases and at J to 2 bases, leaving 8 bases not matched to a gene. The CDR3 spans 18 residues. As DNA, the CDR3 is TGTGCCAGAAGCTTTAGGGGACAGGGGGCTTACGGCAATCAGCCCCAGCATTTT. It is translated as CARSFRGQGAYGNQPQHF.

V gene TRBV28 combines with J gene TRBJ1-1, with 9 bases identical to TRBD1. The CDR3 consists of 16 residues. V shed 3 bases, J shed 4 bases, and the junction held 9 bases outside the gene matches. Per germline, CDR1 MDHEN and CDR2 SYDVKM. The CDR3 bases are TGTGCCAGCAGTTTCTTTCTCGGGACAGGGATCACTGAAGCTTTCTTT. This sequence encodes CASSFFLGTGITEAFF.

The V gene is TRBV6-5, the J gene TRBJ1-1; 7 bases are a match to TRBD1. J gave up 4 bases and V 5 bases, and 7 bases lay outside the gene matches. Germline lookup yields CDR1 MNHEY and CDR2 SVGAGI. The CDR3 extends over 14 amino acids. In DNA form, the CDR3 reads TGTGCCAGCAGTCAGGGGGTCCAAGTCACTGAAGCTTTCTTT. Translating it yields CASSQGVQVTEAFF.

This sequence joins TRBV18 and TRBJ1-5, with D perhaps TRBD1 (6 bases). Trimming removed 3 bases at V and 7 bases at J, with 13 bases between. The germline gives CDR1 KGHSH, CDR2 LQKENI. The CDR3 has 14 residues. CDR3 in DNA: TGTGCCAGCTCACCGCACAGGGATTTACAGCCCCAGCATTTT. It encodes CASSPHRDLQPQHF.